Below are 28 T cell receptor beta chains sequenced from a single sample in a study of cytomegalovirus exposure and HLA in healthy donors (dated by TCRdb to the late 2010s). The protocol used for the library was the immunoSEQ multiplex PCR assay. A mixture of 60 forward primers for TCR Vbeta segments and 13 reverse primers for TCR Jbeta segments was used in the multiplex PCR. The table comes from immuneACCESS by way of TCRdb, which keeps in-frame sequences with V and J called. Part of the clones is missing from these tables; in studies checked, under half for an unresolved V gene and the rest for unknown reasons. In all, the sample holds roughly 120,000 clones, and 73% of those were seen once. Roughly 0.92% of the sample goes to the ten largest clones. Sequenced material: PBMCs. These TCRs come from a woman aged 30 to 39 in good health and CMV-seronegative.

The chain links TRBV7-2 to TRBJ2-2; 10 bases line up with TRBD2. From germline, CDR1 is SGHTA and CDR2 FQGNSA. V gave up 4 bases and J gave up 3 bases; unmatched junction bases: 2. The CDR3 consists of 15 residues. The CDR3 loop reads CASSSTSGYTGELFF. In DNA, the CDR3 is TGTGCCAGCAGCTCGACTAGCGGGTACACCGGGGAGCTGTTTTTT. The variable domain in full, with the rest retrieved from reference TRBV7-2 and TRBJ2-2, is GAGVSQSPSNKVTEKGKDVELRCDPISGHTALYWYRQSLGQGLEFLIYFQGNSAPDKSGLPSDRFSAERTGGSVSTLTIQRTQQEDSAVYLCASSSTSGYTGELFFGEGSRLTVL.

The chain combines TRBV5-6 with TRBJ2-1; 10 nucleotides line up with TRBD2. V trimming: 3 bases; J trimming: 6 bases; junction bases outside the gene matches: 6. The CDR3 loop spans 15 amino acids. The germline V gene encodes CDR1 SGHDT and CDR2 YYEEEE. In DNA, the CDR3 is TGTGCCAGCAGCTGGGTACTAGCGGGGCTCAATGAGCAGTTCTTC. Translation: CASSWVLAGLNEQFF. Variable domain in full (rest from reference TRBV5-6 and TRBJ2-1): DAGVTQSPTHLIKTRGQQVTLRCSPKSGHDTVSWYQQALGQGPQFIFQYYEEEERQRGNFPDRFSGHQFPNYSSELNVNALLLGDSALYLCASSWVLAGLNEQFFGPGTRLTVL.

Here the CDR3 DNA reads TGTGCCAGCAGCCAACCACAAGACAGCTACGAGCAGTACTTC. Amino acids: CASSQPQDSYEQYF. V and J are TRBV6-5 and TRBJ2-7, with a weak D call TRBD1 (5 bases). V was cut by 6 bases and J by 3 bases, with 15 bases left in between. The CDR3 spans 14 residues. Germline CDR1 reads MNHEY; CDR2 reads SVGAGI.

The chain recombines TRBV30 with TRBJ2-7; TRBD2 matches 8 bases. The CDR3 runs 15 residues. Germline V gene lookup returns CDR1 GTSNPN and CDR2 SVGIG (reference sequence). Unmatched junction bases numbered 13, after V lost 4 bases and J lost 5 bases. CDR3: CAWTLTGTSLHEQYF. The CDR3 DNA is TGTGCCTGGACCTTAACCGGGACTAGTCTCCACGAGCAGTACTTC. The full variable domain, with the rest looked up from reference TRBV30 and TRBJ2-7, is SQTIHQWPATLVQPVGSPLSLECTVEGTSNPNLYWYRQAAGRGLQLLFYSVGIGQISSEVPQNLSASRPQDRQFILSSKKLLLSDSGFYLCAWTLTGTSLHEQYFGPGTRLTVT.

This chain joins TRBV19 and TRBJ1-2, with 11 positions matching TRBD1. The V gene's germline CDR1 is LNHDA and CDR2 SQIVND (reference sequence). Losses at the gene ends were 5 bases for V and 8 bases for J; bases not matched to a gene: 10. CDR3 length equals 15 residues. CDR3 residues: CASSLAGQGVVGYTF. The CDR3 DNA follows: TGTGCCAGTAGTTTAGCGGGACAGGGGGTTGTGGGCTACACCTTC.

The rearrangement joins TRBV2 to TRBJ2-3, with D unclear. The CDR3 has 13 amino acids. V gave up 5 bases and J gave up 6 bases, with 12 bases separating them. Germline CDR1 is SNHLY and CDR2 is FYNNEI. CDR3 nucleotide sequence: TGTGCCAGCAGTCAGGCACGGTCCGATACGCAGTATTTT. It translates to CASSQARSDTQYF.

This rearrangement joins TRBV6-1 to TRBJ1-3; D is perhaps TRBD1 (5 bases). V shed 2 bases and J shed 0 bases, with 11 bases lying between them. The CDR3 spans 16 residues. The germline CDR1 and CDR2 sequences are MNHNS and SASEGT. The CDR3 protein is CASSESGGGSGNTIYF. CDR3 nucleotides: TGTGCCAGCAGTGAATCGGGCGGGGGCTCTGGAAACACCATATATTTT.

As concerns this clone: Other nucleotide sequences from this sample produce the same CDR3. The V call is TRBV5-1, the J call TRBJ2-1; 9 bases line up with TRBD2. The V gene's germline CDR1 is SGHRS and CDR2 YFSETQ. The J segment lost 0 bases and the V segment lost 2 bases, leaving 0 bases of the junction unmatched. The CDR3 extends over 15 amino acids. The CDR3 loop is CASSFSGSSYNEQFF. CDR3 DNA: TGCGCCAGCAGCTTTAGCGGGAGCTCCTACAATGAGCAGTTCTTC.

V usage is TRBV5-1 and J usage is TRBJ1-1; 9 nucleotides align to TRBD1. The CDR3 runs 16 residues. Germline CDR1 reads SGHRS; CDR2 reads YFSETQ. J was trimmed by 2 bases and V by 0 bases; bases with no gene match: 5. The CDR3 protein is CASSLGGTGINTEAFF. Written as DNA, the CDR3 is TGCGCCAGCAGCTTGGGGGGGACAGGGATCAACACTGAAGCTTTCTTT.

The chain combines TRBV5-1 with TRBJ1-2; a weak D match, TRBD1 (6 bases). The CDR3 extends over 15 amino acids. Germline V CDR1 and CDR2: SGHRS, YFSETQ. Deletions cut 3 bases from V and 3 bases from J, with 15 bases between. In DNA form, the CDR3 reads TGCGCCAGCAGCTCATCCGGGACAAGCTACTATGGCTACACCTTC. Its translation: CASSSSGTSYYGYTF.

The sample holds one count of this clone. The gene calls are TRBV30 and TRBJ2-7; D uncertain. The V end was cut by 2 bases, the J end by 3 bases, with 5 bases between. This CDR3 has 11 amino acids. Germline-derived CDR1 and CDR2 are GTSNPN and SVGIG (reference sequence). The CDR3 protein is CAWSFNYEQYF. The CDR3 nucleotides are TGTGCCTGGAGTTTTAACTACGAGCAGTACTTC.

A single count supports this clone. The J gene is TRBJ1-1, the V gene TRBV6-5; 7 bases agree with TRBD1. CDR3 length equals 13 residues. With V trimmed by 2 bases and J by 10 bases, 7 bases remained unmatched. Germline V CDR1 and CDR2: MNHEY, SVGAGI. In DNA, the CDR3 is TGTGCCAGCAGTTACAAGGGGGCCGGGGGAGCTTTCTTT. Protein: CASSYKGAGGAFF.

The V call is TRBV5-1, the J call TRBJ2-7; D might be TRBD1 (5 bases). CDR1 is SGHRS, CDR2 YFSETQ, per germline. The CDR3 is 15 amino acids. Deletions cut 0 bases from V and 3 bases from J, with 13 bases between. CDR3 amino acids: CASSLEGRINYEQYF. The CDR3 nucleotides read TGCGCCAGCAGCTTGGAGGGGCGGATTAACTACGAGCAGTACTTC.

The chain carries TRBV6-4 and TRBJ1-1, with D unclear. Germline V gives CDR1 MRHNA, CDR2 SNTAGT. This CDR3 has 15 amino acids. With 2 bases removed from V and 3 bases from J, the gap between germline ends came to 13 bases. The CDR3: CASSDLKTRDTEAFF. Here the CDR3 DNA reads TGTGCCAGCAGTGACCTTAAAACTCGCGACACTGAAGCTTTCTTT.

The CDR3 protein is CASSQDSQETQYF. The CDR3 DNA follows: TGCGCCAGCAGCCAAGACAGTCAAGAGACCCAGTACTTC. The genes are TRBV4-1 and TRBJ2-5; D is uncertain. This CDR3 has 13 residues. Germline CDR1 is MGHRA and CDR2 is YSYEKL. Trimming stripped 0 bases from V and 2 bases from J, with 4 bases between.

V gene TRBV19 combines with J gene TRBJ2-1; 10 nucleotides match TRBD2. This CDR3 comprises 16 residues. Germline V gives CDR1 LNHDA, CDR2 SQIVND (reference sequence). V shed 3 bases and J 3 bases; nucleotides not matched to a gene: 5. CDR3 in amino acids: CASSIRLAGFYNEQFF. CDR3 DNA: TGTGCCAGTAGTATCCGACTAGCGGGCTTCTACAATGAGCAGTTCTTC.

The rearrangement uses TRBV30 and TRBJ2-1; D is unresolved. From germline, CDR1 is GTSNPN and CDR2 SVGIG (reference sequence). The length of the CDR3 is 14 residues. V lost 4 bases, J lost 6 bases, and 16 bases lay in between. Here the CDR3 reads CAWKSLSYGNEQFF. CDR3 DNA: TGTGCCTGGAAGTCCCTCTCATACGGCAATGAGCAGTTCTTC.

The chain links TRBV29-1 to TRBJ2-1; 11 nucleotides agree with TRBD2. CDR1 and CDR2 from the germline V gene are SQVTM and ANQGSEA. This CDR3 is 19 amino acids long. Losses at the gene ends were 3 bases for V and 7 bases for J; bases not matched to a gene: 20. CDR3 sequence: CSVEPYWASGGPTENEQFF. In nucleotides, the CDR3 is TGCAGCGTTGAGCCTTATTGGGCTAGCGGGGGGCCAACGGAAAATGAGCAGTTCTTC.

The chain links TRBV5-1 to TRBJ2-1, with TRBD2 matching 9 bases. CDR3 length: 18 residues. CDR1 is SGHRS and CDR2 is YFSETQ in the germline V gene. The junction had 10 bases not matched to a gene; V was cut back by 2 bases and J by 1 base. The CDR3 spells CASSFTARLADSYNEQFF. In DNA form, the CDR3 reads TGCGCCAGCAGCTTTACAGCTCGACTAGCGGATTCCTACAATGAGCAGTTCTTC.

The table lists this clone with a count of one. V is TRBV6-6 and J is TRBJ2-2; 11 bases are a match to TRBD2. Unmatched junction bases numbered 4, after V lost 5 bases and J lost 5 bases. Germline V lookup: CDR1 MNHNY, CDR2 SVGAGI (reference sequence). The CDR3 has 15 amino acids. This chain's CDR3 is CASSLLAGGTGELFF. The CDR3 nucleotides are TGTGCCAGCAGTCTCTTAGCGGGAGGGACCGGGGAGCTGTTTTTT.

The chain links TRBV5-1 to TRBJ1-1; D is perhaps TRBD1 (5 bases). The ends were cut back, 2 bases at V and 1 base at J, with 9 bases in the middle. Germline V gene data show CDR1 as SGHRS and CDR2 as YFSETQ. The CDR3 contains 14 residues. CDR3 in DNA: TGCGCCAGCAGCTTATTTGGGGCGAACACTGAAGCTTTCTTT. Protein: CASSLFGANTEAFF.

The gene calls are TRBV4-1 and TRBJ2-5; maybe TRBD2 (6 bases). Looked up from germline, CDR1 is MGHRA and CDR2 is YSYEKL. With 4 bases removed from V and 2 bases from J, the gap between germline ends came to 14 bases. This CDR3 contains 15 residues. The CDR3 here is CASSPNLAVQETQYF. CDR3 coding DNA: TGCGCCAGCAGCCCCAACTTAGCGGTACAAGAGACCCAGTACTTC.

This chain links TRBV6-5 with TRBJ1-1; D is undetermined. V was clipped by 5 bases and J by 3 bases, with 7 bases between them. This CDR3 is 12 amino acids long. CDR1 and CDR2 from the germline V gene are MNHEY and SVGAGI. CDR3 nucleotides: TGTGCCAGCAGTCGACTCCACACTGAAGCTTTCTTT. Translation gives CASSRLHTEAFF.

CDR3 sequence: CASSLFSRGRNTGELFF. CDR3 coding DNA: TGTGCCAGCAGCTTATTTTCCCGGGGGAGGAACACCGGGGAGCTGTTTTTT. The chain uses TRBV11-3 and TRBJ2-2, with TRBD2 as a possible D gene (6 bases). CDR1 SGHNT and CDR2 YENEEA come from the germline V gene. Deletions cut 2 bases from V and 1 base from J, with 14 bases between. The CDR3 runs 17 residues. The full variable domain, in which reference TRBV11-3 and TRBJ2-2 provide the parts outside the CDR3, is EAGVVQSPRYKIIEKKQPVAFWCNPISGHNTLYWYLQNLGQGPELLIRYENEEAVDDSQLPKDRFSAERLKGVDSTLKIQPAELGDSAVYLCASSLFSRGRNTGELFFGEGSRLTVL.

The CDR3 DNA is TGTGCCAGCAGCTTAGTGGAGGGTAACCAGCCCCAGCATTTT. Translation gives CASSLVEGNQPQHF. The V and J genes are TRBV7-2 and TRBJ1-5; D is ambiguous. Germline loops: CDR1 SGHTA, CDR2 FQGNSA. The V end was cut by 1 base, the J end by 7 bases, with 11 bases between. This CDR3 comprises 14 residues. The full variable domain, its missing parts supplied by reference TRBV7-2 and TRBJ1-5, is GAGVSQSPSNKVTEKGKDVELRCDPISGHTALYWYRQSLGQGLEFLIYFQGNSAPDKSGLPSDRFSAERTGGSVSTLTIQRTQQEDSAVYLCASSLVEGNQPQHFGDGTRLSIL.

J is TRBJ2-1 and V is TRBV29-1; TRBD2 aligns across 7 bases. Germline CDR1 SQVTM, CDR2 ANQGSEA. The trim removed 7 bases at V and 9 bases at J, leaving 9 bases unmatched. This CDR3 region has 12 residues. The CDR3 region has the DNA TGCAGCGACGCGGGAGACGGGGGTGAGCAGTTCTTC. Translating gives CSDAGDGGEQFF.

This clone has more than one count but fewer than ten. The V gene is TRBV7-9, the J gene TRBJ1-1; no reliable D call. The CDR3 runs 13 residues. Germline CDR1 SEHNR, CDR2 FQNEAQ (reference sequence). The germline V and J ends were trimmed by 3 bases and 6 bases, with 11 bases remaining between them. The DNA of the CDR3 is TGTGCCAGCAGCTTCATGGGAGTCTCTGAAGCTTTCTTT. Encoded protein: CASSFMGVSEAFF.

The rearrangement joins TRBV30 to TRBJ1-6, with D tentatively TRBD1 (5 bases). This CDR3 has 12 residues. Germline V gene lookup returns CDR1 GTSNPN and CDR2 SVGIG (reference sequence). Trimming left V 5 bases short and J 7 bases short, with 9 bases between. CDR3 sequence reads: CAWQGENSPLHF. The DNA of the CDR3 is TGTGCCTGGCAGGGCGAGAATTCACCCCTCCACTTT.